These T cell receptor beta chains were read from a single sample in a study of breast tumors, draining lymph nodes, adjacent tissues. From the multiplex PCR reads, TCRdb called clonotypes with MiXCR, one entry per CDR3 protein. In the table there are roughly 80,000 distinct CDR3 sequences, around 20% of which are singletons. The sequenced material came from axillary lymph node tissue. The receptors shown here come from a female donor with breast cancer. Some clones in this sample may be carry-over from other donors' samples. CDR3s include the opening cysteine and the closing phenylalanine or tryptophan. A D gene is named only where the DNA matches it firmly. Clone size appears in some rows only: once, few, many, or a class for an expanded clone.

v_call: TRBV24-1; cdr3_length: 16; clone_size: many; j_call: TRBJ2-2; d_call: TRBD1; cdr3_aa: CATGSRTGTNTGELFF; cdr3_nt: TGTGCCACCGGGTCCCGGACAGGGACCAACACCGGGGAGCTGTTTTTT
v_call: TRBV7-6; cdr3_length: 16; clone_size: many; j_call: TRBJ2-1; d_call: TRBD2; cdr3_aa: CASSFDLAGAYNEQFF; cdr3_nt: TGTGCCAGCAGCTTCGATCTAGCGGGTGCCTACAATGAGCAGTTCTTC
v_call: TRBV4-2; cdr3_length: 14; clone_size: -; j_call: TRBJ1-2; d_call: TRBD1; cdr3_aa: CASSPGQGDYGYTF; cdr3_nt: TGTGCCAGCAGCCCGGGACAGGGAGACTATGGCTACACCTTC
v_call: TRBV19; cdr3_length: 17; clone_size: few; j_call: TRBJ2-6; d_call: TRBD2; cdr3_aa: CASSRLAGGNGANVLTF; cdr3_nt: TGTGCCAGTTCTAGACTAGCGGGAGGAAACGGGGCCAACGTCCTGACTTTC
v_call: TRBV24-1; cdr3_length: 15; clone_size: many; j_call: TRBJ2-3; d_call: -; cdr3_aa: CATSDPTGATDTQYF; cdr3_nt: TGTGCCACCAGTGACCCTACAGGTGCCACAGATACGCAGTATTTT
v_call: TRBV7-9; cdr3_length: 18; clone_size: -; j_call: TRBJ2-2; d_call: TRBD1; cdr3_aa: CASSFSPPPRQGAWELFF; cdr3_nt: TGTGCCAGCAGCTTTAGCCCCCCCCCCCGACAGGGGGCCTGGGAGCTGTTTTTT
v_call: TRBV27; cdr3_length: 18; clone_size: few; j_call: TRBJ2-7; d_call: TRBD1; cdr3_aa: CASSFGHPTGQGPYEQYF; cdr3_nt: TGTGCCAGCAGTTTCGGACATCCGACGGGACAGGGACCATACGAGCAGTACTTC
v_call: TRBV3-1; cdr3_length: 14; clone_size: -; j_call: TRBJ2-2; d_call: -; cdr3_aa: CASSQVTNTGELSF; cdr3_nt: TGTGCCAGCAGCCAAGTAACTAACACCGGGGAGCTGTCTTTT
v_call: TRBV12-3/TRBV12-4; cdr3_length: 14; clone_size: many; j_call: TRBJ2-1; d_call: TRBD2; cdr3_aa: CASSLVGLAGGQFF; cdr3_nt: TGTGCCAGCAGTTTGGTGGGACTAGCGGGAGGGCAGTTCTTC
v_call: TRBV6-5; cdr3_length: 15; clone_size: many; j_call: TRBJ2-3; d_call: -; cdr3_aa: CASSYTWTGTDTQYF; cdr3_nt: TGTGCCAGCAGTTACACCTGGACAGGCACAGATACGCAGTATTTT
v_call: TRBV9; cdr3_length: 16; clone_size: -; j_call: TRBJ1-2; d_call: -; cdr3_aa: CASSQDKSRSNYGYTF; cdr3_nt: TGTGCCAGCAGCCAAGACAAGAGTAGATCGAACTATGGCTACACCTTC
v_call: TRBV5-1; cdr3_length: 16; clone_size: many; j_call: TRBJ1-2; d_call: TRBD1; cdr3_aa: CASSRGQGGLNYGYTF; cdr3_nt: TGCGCCAGCAGCCGGGGACAGGGAGGTTTAAACTATGGCTACACCTTC
v_call: TRBV20-1; cdr3_length: 16; clone_size: many; j_call: TRBJ2-7; d_call: TRBD2; cdr3_aa: CSAHTAPSGRSHEQYF; cdr3_nt: TGCAGTGCCCATACCGCCCCCAGCGGGAGGAGCCACGAGCAGTACTTC
v_call: TRBV9; cdr3_length: 15; clone_size: -; j_call: TRBJ2-7; d_call: TRBD1; cdr3_aa: CASSSPGQDLYEQYF; cdr3_nt: TGTGCCAGCAGCTCCCCCGGACAGGATCTCTACGAGCAGTACTTC
v_call: TRBV28; cdr3_length: 16; clone_size: few; j_call: TRBJ2-5; d_call: TRBD1; cdr3_aa: CASSVHGTGPRETQYF; cdr3_nt: TGTGCCAGCAGCGTCCACGGGACAGGGCCCCGGGAGACCCAGTACTTC
v_call: TRBV4-3; cdr3_length: 20; clone_size: few; j_call: TRBJ2-3; d_call: TRBD1; cdr3_aa: CASSQASWSFRDRGTDTQYF; cdr3_nt: TGCGCCAGCAGCCAGGCCTCTTGGTCCTTCCGGGACAGAGGCACAGATACGCAGTATTTT
v_call: TRBV6-1; cdr3_length: 13; clone_size: few; j_call: TRBJ1-1; d_call: -; cdr3_aa: CASSELGVSEAFF; cdr3_nt: TGTGCCAGCAGTGAATTGGGCGTGTCTGAAGCTTTCTTT
v_call: TRBV28; cdr3_length: 14; clone_size: -; j_call: TRBJ2-1; d_call: -; cdr3_aa: CASSLRSLGNEQFF; cdr3_nt: TGTGCCAGCAGTTTAAGGAGTTTGGGGAATGAGCAGTTCTTC
v_call: TRBV24-1; cdr3_length: 11; clone_size: many; j_call: TRBJ1-2; d_call: -; cdr3_aa: CATGQGGGYTF; cdr3_nt: TGTGCCACCGGTCAGGGAGGCGGCTACACCTTC
v_call: TRBV6-6; cdr3_length: 17; clone_size: many; j_call: TRBJ2-3; d_call: -; cdr3_aa: CASSYTHLATSTDTQYF; cdr3_nt: TGTGCCAGCAGTTACACCCACCTAGCGACTAGCACAGATACGCAGTATTTT
v_call: TRBV19; cdr3_length: 15; clone_size: -; j_call: TRBJ2-2; d_call: TRBD1; cdr3_aa: CATNAQGANTGELFF; cdr3_nt: TGTGCCACCAACGCCCAGGGGGCGAACACCGGGGAGCTGTTTTTT
v_call: TRBV28; cdr3_length: 15; clone_size: few; j_call: TRBJ2-7; d_call: TRBD2; cdr3_aa: CASSPPSGLASEQYF; cdr3_nt: TGTGCCAGCAGTCCCCCCTCTGGACTAGCGAGCGAGCAGTACTTC
v_call: TRBV18; cdr3_length: 14; clone_size: -; j_call: TRBJ2-7; d_call: TRBD2; cdr3_aa: CASSPNAGVGEQYF; cdr3_nt: TGTGCCAGCTCACCAAATGCGGGAGTCGGCGAGCAGTACTTC
v_call: TRBV27; cdr3_length: 17; clone_size: -; j_call: TRBJ2-5; d_call: TRBD1; cdr3_aa: CASSLPYPDRVLETQYF; cdr3_nt: TGTGCCAGCAGTTTACCCTACCCGGACAGGGTATTAGAGACCCAGTACTTC
v_call: TRBV12-3/TRBV12-4; cdr3_length: 17; clone_size: -; j_call: TRBJ2-3; d_call: -; cdr3_aa: CASSLAVNRTITDTQYF; cdr3_nt: TGTGCCAGCAGTTTAGCGGTAAACAGGACGATCACAGATACGCAGTATTTT
v_call: TRBV29-1; cdr3_length: 13; clone_size: many; j_call: TRBJ2-1; d_call: -; cdr3_aa: CSVLKTSYNEQFF; cdr3_nt: TGCAGCGTCCTAAAGACTAGTTACAATGAGCAGTTCTTC
v_call: TRBV7-2; cdr3_length: 13; clone_size: many; j_call: TRBJ2-5; d_call: -; cdr3_aa: CASSLVTSETQYF; cdr3_nt: TGTGCCAGCAGCTTAGTGACTAGTGAGACCCAGTACTTC
v_call: TRBV7-3; cdr3_length: 13; clone_size: many; j_call: TRBJ1-6; d_call: -; cdr3_aa: CASSLTLGWPLHF; cdr3_nt: TGTGCCAGCAGCTTAACGTTAGGGTGGCCCCTCCACTTT
v_call: TRBV6-5; cdr3_length: 12; clone_size: many; j_call: TRBJ2-2; d_call: -; cdr3_aa: CASIGLGGELFF; cdr3_nt: TGTGCCAGCATTGGGTTAGGCGGGGAGCTGTTTTTT
v_call: TRBV7-8; cdr3_length: 18; clone_size: many; j_call: TRBJ2-7; d_call: TRBD2; cdr3_aa: CASSLARVAGGQAYEQYF; cdr3_nt: TGTGCCAGCAGCTTAGCGAGGGTAGCGGGAGGGCAGGCCTACGAGCAGTACTTC
v_call: TRBV6-2/TRBV6-3; cdr3_length: 13; clone_size: many; j_call: TRBJ1-5; d_call: -; cdr3_aa: CASSRDVDQPQHF; cdr3_nt: TGTGCCAGCAGTCGAGACGTAGATCAGCCCCAGCATTTT
v_call: TRBV7-2; cdr3_length: 14; clone_size: many; j_call: TRBJ2-7; d_call: -; cdr3_aa: CASSLGRESYEQYF; cdr3_nt: TGTGCCAGCAGCTTAGGGCGGGAAAGCTACGAGCAGTACTTC
v_call: TRBV19; cdr3_length: 13; clone_size: few; j_call: TRBJ1-5; d_call: TRBD1; cdr3_aa: CASRDRDNQPQHF; cdr3_nt: TGTGCCAGCCGGGACAGAGATAATCAGCCCCAGCATTTT
v_call: TRBV5-1; cdr3_length: 16; clone_size: many; j_call: TRBJ2-3; d_call: TRBD1; cdr3_aa: CASSLGARTGTDTQYF; cdr3_nt: TGCGCCAGCAGCTTGGGGGCACGGACAGGGACAGATACGCAGTATTTT